Following are 28 T cell receptor beta chains from one sample sequenced in a study of blood T cell repertoires in COVID-19. Repertoires were generated with immunoSEQ multiplex PCR, while TCRdb's copy carries only in-frame clones and drops some. The sample shows under 450,000 clones, around 91% of them seen only once. The sequencing sample was made of peripheral blood. The receptors were sampled from a woman between 40 and 50 years old with COVID-19, enrolled during active disease.

This chain joins TRBV30 and TRBJ1-2, with 8 bases that match TRBD1. The CDR3 consists of 14 residues. Germline V gene sequence: CDR1 GTSNPN, CDR2 SVGIG (reference sequence). The ends lost 0 bases at V and 4 bases at J; junction bases unmatched: 4. CDR3: CAWSVRGRGYGYTF. The CDR3 coding sequence is TGTGCCTGGAGTGTCAGGGGGCGAGGCTATGGCTACACCTTC.

The chain uses TRBV5-4 and TRBJ2-1; D is perhaps TRBD2 (6 bases). The CDR3 length is 16 residues. The ends were cut back, 4 bases at V and 0 bases at J, with 14 bases in the middle. The germline V gene encodes CDR1 SGHNT and CDR2 YYREEE (reference sequence). DNA for the CDR3: TGTGCCAGCAGCCCAACGGACGGGAGCTCCTACAATGAGCAGTTCTTC. This translates into CASSPTDGSSYNEQFF.

As DNA, the CDR3 is TGCAGCGTTGTGCGGGGGGGACAGGCTGAAGCTTTCTTT. It encodes CSVVRGGQAEAFF. The V gene is TRBV29-1, the J gene TRBJ1-1, with TRBD1 matching over 8 bases. The CDR3 consists of 13 residues. The V gene's germline CDR1 is SQVTM and CDR2 ANQGSEA. Trimming removed 4 bases from V and 6 bases from J; junction bases left unmatched: 7.

J is TRBJ1-6 and V is TRBV19; D not resolved. Trimming took off 5 bases at V and 4 bases at J, with 12 bases between the two ends. Looked up from germline, CDR1 is LNHDA and CDR2 is SQIVND (reference sequence). The CDR3 is 15 residues long. CDR3 sequence reads: CASSPLMEYNSPLHF. CDR3 DNA: TGTGCCAGTAGTCCCCTAATGGAGTATAATTCACCCCTCCACTTT.

The chain recombines TRBV10-3 with TRBJ1-3; a possible D gene is TRBD1 (5 bases). The CDR3 sequence is 16 residues long. Per the germline V gene, CDR1 is ENHRY and CDR2 is SYGVKD. Trimming left V 9 bases short and J 4 bases short, with 22 bases between. DNA for the CDR3: TGTGCCATAAGTTGGCCAAATAACAGGACGGGAAACACCATATATTTT. As protein: CAISWPNNRTGNTIYF.

The chain couples TRBV4-3 to TRBJ1-1, with TRBD1 matching over 7 bases. Germline-derived CDR1 and CDR2 are LGHNA and YSLEER. The CDR3 is 14 amino acids. Trimming at V came to 1 base and at J to 5 bases, leaving 4 bases not matched to a gene. CDR3 loop: CASSQVEGATEAFF. The CDR3 DNA is TGCGCCAGCAGCCAAGTTGAGGGGGCAACTGAAGCTTTCTTT.

The rearrangement uses TRBV30 and TRBJ1-1, with D possibly TRBD1 on 5 matching bases. CDR3 length equals 13 residues. Per the germline V gene, CDR1 is GTSNPN and CDR2 is SVGIG (reference sequence). Between the trimmed V and J ends, which lost 2 bases and 7 bases, there was a span of 14 bases. CDR3 coding DNA: TGTGCCTGGAGTACAGCGGGGGTCTTTGAAGCTTTCTTT. It is translated as CAWSTAGVFEAFF.

The V call is TRBV11-2, the J call TRBJ2-3, with 12 nucleotides matching TRBD1. The CDR3 consists of 17 residues. In germline, CDR1 is SGHAT, CDR2 FQNNGV. Trimming at V came to 5 bases and at J to 2 bases, leaving 8 bases not matched to a gene. CDR3 residues: CASSRRRDRGPTDTQYF. The CDR3 DNA reads TGTGCCAGCAGCCGCCGGAGGGACAGGGGGCCCACAGATACGCAGTATTTT.

The chain has TRBV9 and TRBJ2-1, with TRBD1 matching over 12 bases. The CDR3 loop spans 14 amino acids. Germline V CDR1 and CDR2: SGDLS, YYNGEE. With V trimmed by 0 bases and J by 12 bases, 4 bases remained unmatched. CDR3 DNA: TGTGCCAGCAGCGTAGTGGGACAGGGGGCCGGGCAGTTCTTC. Its translation is CASSVVGQGAGQFF.

The genes are TRBV19 and TRBJ1-2; TRBD1 matches 8 bases. Unmatched junction bases numbered 8, after V lost 9 bases and J lost 8 bases. Per germline, CDR1 LNHDA and CDR2 SQIVND (reference sequence). This CDR3 spans 12 amino acids. The CDR3 DNA follows: TGTGCCAGCCAGGGGGCATTCTGGGGCTACACCTTC. Its protein is CASQGAFWGYTF.

As concerns this clone: Different DNA sequences within this sample yield the same CDR3. The chain employs TRBV27 and TRBJ1-5; 8 bases agree with TRBD1. The trim removed 3 bases at V and 6 bases at J, leaving 7 bases unmatched. CDR3 length: 15 amino acids. Per germline, CDR1 MNHEY and CDR2 SMNVEV (reference sequence). CDR3 nucleotide sequence: TGTGCCAGCAGTTTGACAGGGGCGGGAAGTCAGCCCCAGCATTTT. Its translation: CASSLTGAGSQPQHF.

As DNA, the CDR3 is TGTGCCACCAGCGGGGGGACAGCTAGCAATCAGCCCCAGCATTTT. This codes for CATSGGTASNQPQHF. The chain combines TRBV15 with TRBJ1-5, with 7 bases identical to TRBD1. This CDR3 is built from 15 residues. The junction had 4 bases not matched to a gene; V was cut back by 5 bases and J by 0 bases. The germline V gene encodes CDR1 LNHNV and CDR2 YYDKDF (reference sequence).

The chain is built from TRBV29-1 and TRBJ2-2, with D possibly TRBD2 on 6 matching bases. Trimming stripped 5 bases from V and 1 base from J, with 14 bases between. Germline CDR1 and CDR2: SQVTM and ANQGSEA. The CDR3 contains 15 residues. For the CDR3, the DNA is TGCAGCGTTAAAGGCGGGACTCAGAACACCGGGGAGCTGTTTTTT. Amino acid sequence: CSVKGGTQNTGELFF.

The V and J genes are TRBV4-3 and TRBJ2-1, with D maybe TRBD2 (7 bases). Trimming left V 2 bases short and J 5 bases short, with 19 bases between. This CDR3 region has 17 residues. Germline V gene data show CDR1 as LGHNA and CDR2 as YSLEER. The CDR3 bases are TGCGCCAGCAGCCAATACTATGGGGGGGCCGCCCACAATGAGCAGTTCTTC. Translating it yields CASSQYYGGAAHNEQFF.

The gene calls are TRBV9 and TRBJ1-3; the match to TRBD1 covers 8 bases. This CDR3 has 16 residues. Looked up from germline, CDR1 is SGDLS and CDR2 is YYNGEE. The J segment lost 5 bases and the V segment lost 0 bases, leaving 7 bases of the junction unmatched. CDR3 protein: CASSVGDRGLRNTIYF. CDR3 in DNA: TGTGCCAGCAGCGTAGGAGACAGGGGTTTGCGAAACACCATATATTTT.

The chain has TRBV7-9 and TRBJ2-5; the D is unclear. The CDR3 consists of 11 residues. CDR1 is SEHNR, CDR2 FQNEAQ, per germline (reference sequence). With 5 bases removed from V and 3 bases from J, the gap between germline ends came to 4 bases. CDR3 loop: CASSLKETQYF. Written as DNA, the CDR3 is TGTGCCAGCAGCCTAAAAGAGACCCAGTACTTC.

The J gene is TRBJ2-6, the V gene TRBV3-1 (or the pseudogene TRBV3-2); D is possibly TRBD1 (5 bases). The CDR3 contains 17 residues. Deletions cut 4 bases from V and 3 bases from J, with 16 bases between. Germline V CDR1 and CDR2: LGHDT, YNNKEL (reference sequence). In DNA, the CDR3 is TGTGCCAGCAGCCCCCAGGGAAGGGTTGGTGGGGCCAACGTCCTGACTTTC. As protein: CASSPQGRVGGANVLTF.

The chain joins TRBV5-1 to TRBJ2-5; 7 bases agree with TRBD1. The CDR3 contains 15 residues. With V trimmed by 2 bases and J by 5 bases, 9 bases remained unmatched. Germline V gene sequence: CDR1 SGHRS, CDR2 YFSETQ. CDR3 residues: CASSFGQVPRETQYF. The CDR3 nucleotides read TGCGCCAGCAGCTTTGGACAGGTTCCCCGGGAGACCCAGTACTTC.

The CDR3 is CASSFSGTSLTNEQFF. CDR3 nucleotide sequence: TGTGCCAGCAGTTTTAGTGGGACTAGTCTTACCAATGAGCAGTTCTTC. The chain recombines TRBV27 with TRBJ2-1; TRBD2 matches 8 bases. Germline assignment: CDR1 MNHEY and CDR2 SMNVEV (reference sequence). The ends lost 3 bases at V and 6 bases at J; junction bases unmatched: 10. The CDR3 covers 16 residues.

The chain couples TRBV28 to TRBJ1-2, with 12 nucleotides matching TRBD1. V shed 5 bases and J 5 bases; nucleotides not matched to a gene: 3. Germline CDR1 MDHEN, CDR2 SYDVKM. This CDR3 is 14 amino acids long. The CDR3 nucleotides read TGTGCCAGCAGTGGGACAGGGGGCGCGTATGGCTACACCTTC. Translation: CASSGTGGAYGYTF.

This chain links TRBV11-2 with TRBJ2-5; tentative D call: TRBD2 (6 bases). This CDR3 has 15 residues. Germline-derived CDR1 and CDR2 are SGHAT and FQNNGV. The V and J ends lost 4 bases and 1 base respectively, with 13 bases between them. The CDR3 spells CASSSPAAGQETQYF. In nucleotides, the CDR3 is TGTGCCAGCAGCTCGCCCGCAGCGGGCCAAGAGACCCAGTACTTC.

V and J are TRBV7-9 and TRBJ1-1, with a weak D call TRBD1 (6 bases). Germline V gene data show CDR1 as SEHNR and CDR2 as FQNEAQ (reference sequence). V shed 2 bases and J shed 10 bases, with 14 bases lying between them. The CDR3 runs 13 residues. The chain's CDR3 is CASSLRGQGLAFF. In DNA, the CDR3 is TGTGCCAGCAGCTTAAGAGGGCAGGGGTTAGCTTTCTTT.

The chain has TRBV11-2 and TRBJ2-7; TRBD2 agrees at 12 bases. In germline, CDR1 is SGHAT, CDR2 FQNNGV. The junction had 5 bases not matched to a gene; V was cut back by 5 bases and J by 3 bases. The CDR3 consists of 15 residues. CDR3 in amino acids: CASSPRLAGVYEQYF. Written as DNA, the CDR3 is TGTGCCAGCAGCCCCAGACTAGCGGGGGTCTACGAGCAGTACTTC. Drawing the rest from reference TRBV11-2 and TRBJ2-7, the complete variable domain is EAGVAQSPRYKIIEKRQSVAFWCNPISGHATLYWYQQILGQGPKLLIQFQNNGVVDDSQLPKDRFSAERLKGVDSTLKIQPAKLEDSAVYLCASSPRLAGVYEQYFGPGTRLTVT.

The chain employs TRBV9 and TRBJ1-5, with TRBD1 matching 9 bases. The CDR3 loop spans 18 amino acids. CDR1 is SGDLS and CDR2 is YYNGEE in the germline V gene. V lost 0 bases and J lost 2; bases outside the gene matches: 9. CDR3 DNA: TGTGCCAGCAGCGTAGCGGTCCGGGACAGGGAGGGCAATCAGCCCCAGCATTTT. Residues: CASSVAVRDREGNQPQHF. Full variable domain (remainder filled in from reference TRBV9 and TRBJ1-5): DSGVTQTPKHLITATGQRVTLRCSPRSGDLSVYWYQQSLDQGLQFLIQYYNGEERAKGNILERFSAQQFPDLHSELNLSSLELGDSALYFCASSVAVRDREGNQPQHFGDGTRLSIL.

The chain joins TRBV30 to TRBJ2-6, with D possibly being TRBD1 (6 bases). Germline V gene lookup returns CDR1 GTSNPN and CDR2 SVGIG (reference sequence). This CDR3 comprises 14 residues. V shed 5 bases and J shed 2 bases, with 10 bases lying between them. The CDR3 region has the DNA TGTGCCTGGGGAACAGGGCCTGGGGCCAACGTCCTGACTTTC. Amino acids: CAWGTGPGANVLTF.

V is TRBV30 and J is TRBJ2-1; D is possibly TRBD1 (5 bases). CDR3 length equals 12 residues. The V gene's germline CDR1 is GTSNPN and CDR2 SVGIG (reference sequence). Trimming took 4 bases from V and 6 from J, leaving 10 bases between them. CDR3 bases: TGTGCCTGGAATAGACAGCCCAATGAGCAGTTCTTC. Translation: CAWNRQPNEQFF.

The chain employs TRBV12-3 or TRBV12-4 and TRBJ1-2; D uncertain. V dropped 6 bases and J dropped 7 bases, with 12 bases sitting between them. CDR3 length: 12 amino acids. The CDR3 DNA reads TGTGCCAGCAGCCCTAGGTGGAGTGGCTACACCTTC. Translated: CASSPRWSGYTF.

This clone appeared once. For the CDR3, the DNA is TGTGCCACCAGCCTGCGACAGGGGGTTCGGGGCCAAGAGACCCAGTACTTC. Its translation is CATSLRQGVRGQETQYF. The genes are TRBV15 and TRBJ2-5; TRBD1 matches 9 bases. V lost 5 bases and J lost 1; bases outside the gene matches: 11. Per the germline V gene, CDR1 is LNHNV and CDR2 is YYDKDF (reference sequence). This CDR3 contains 17 residues.